The 2 T cell receptor beta chains in this list originate from one sample, sequenced in a study of STAT5B mutations in CD4+ large granular lymphocyte leukemia. The table came from immunoSEQ multiplex PCR; TCRdb's copy has only in-frame clones and leaves some out. The sample has under 35,000 clones, under 85% seen once; the top ten hold about 2%. The specimen was CD4+ T cells from blood buffy coats. These receptors came from a human donor in good health.

The chain has TRBV14 and TRBJ1-4; 9 positions match TRBD1. The CDR3 length is 18 residues. From germline, CDR1 is SGHDN and CDR2 FVKESK. V lost 2 bases and J lost 0; bases outside the gene matches: 7. The CDR3 spells CASSQYIGTGTTNEKLFF. DNA of the CDR3: TGTGCCAGCAGCCAATATATCGGGACAGGGACAACTAATGAAAAACTGTTTTTT.

The V and J genes are TRBV28 and TRBJ1-2; D gene unclear. Germline-derived CDR1 and CDR2 are MDHEN and SYDVKM. V lost 5 bases to trimming and J lost 2 bases, with 6 bases between them. The CDR3 is 12 amino acids. CDR3 coding DNA: TGTGCCAGCAGTCCCGGCAACTATGGCTACACCTTC. Encoded protein: CASSPGNYGYTF.